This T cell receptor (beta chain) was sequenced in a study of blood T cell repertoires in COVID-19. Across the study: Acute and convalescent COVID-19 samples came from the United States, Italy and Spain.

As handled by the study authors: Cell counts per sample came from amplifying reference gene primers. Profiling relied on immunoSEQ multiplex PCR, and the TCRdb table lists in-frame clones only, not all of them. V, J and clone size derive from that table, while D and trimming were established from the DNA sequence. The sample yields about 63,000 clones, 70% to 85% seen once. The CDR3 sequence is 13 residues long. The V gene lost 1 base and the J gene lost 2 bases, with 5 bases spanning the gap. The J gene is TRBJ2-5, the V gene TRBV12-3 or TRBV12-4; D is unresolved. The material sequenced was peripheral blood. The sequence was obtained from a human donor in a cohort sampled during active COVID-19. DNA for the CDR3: TGTGCCAGCAGTTTAGGGCTGCAAGAGACCCAGTACTTC. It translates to CASSLGLQETQYF.